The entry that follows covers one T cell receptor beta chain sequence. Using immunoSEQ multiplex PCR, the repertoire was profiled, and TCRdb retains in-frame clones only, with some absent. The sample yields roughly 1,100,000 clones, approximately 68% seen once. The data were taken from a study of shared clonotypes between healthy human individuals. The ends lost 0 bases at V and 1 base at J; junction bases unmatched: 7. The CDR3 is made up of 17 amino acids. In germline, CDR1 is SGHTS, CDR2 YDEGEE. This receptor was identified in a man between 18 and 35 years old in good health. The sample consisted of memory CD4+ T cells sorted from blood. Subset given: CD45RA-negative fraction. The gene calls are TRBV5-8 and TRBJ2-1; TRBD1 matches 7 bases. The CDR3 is CASSLVQGDISYNEQFF. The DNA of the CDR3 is TGTGCCAGCAGCTTGGTTCAGGGGGACATATCCTACAATGAGCAGTTCTTC.